This T cell receptor (beta chain) was identified during a study of shared clonotypes between healthy human individuals. CDR3 size: 14 residues. Germline-derived CDR1 and CDR2 are MNHNY and SVGAGI (reference sequence). Trimming took 4 bases from V and 10 from J, leaving 17 bases between them. TCRdb keeps only in-frame clones here, not all; method: immunoSEQ multiplex PCR. This table holds a few million clones, around nine tenths found once. The receptor comes from a man aged 18-30 years in good health. Specimen: naive CD4+ T cells sorted from blood. Subset indicated: CD45RA+ positively selected. The genes are TRBV6-6 and TRBJ1-5; D perhaps matches TRBD1 (6 bases). In nucleotides, the CDR3 is TGTGCCAGCAGTTTCCAGGACAGAGGGTTTCCCCAGCATTTT. Protein: CASSFQDRGFPQHF.